These T cell receptor beta chains were read from a single sample in a study of CD4 T cells in relation to SARS-CoV-2 and coronaviruses. TCRdb keeps only in-frame clones here, not all; method: immunoSEQ multiplex PCR. The sample carries tens of thousands of clones, roughly 89% recorded once. The specimen was memory CD4+ T cells from PBMCs. The source is a human donor in good health. The CDR3 runs from the conserved cysteine through the conserved F or W. D genes are given only for firm matches. Size is stated for part of the rows, as once, few or many counts, or as a class when the clone is expanded.

abundance	d_gene	v_gene	j_gene	CDR3aa	CDR3nt
.	.	TRBV5-1	TRBJ2-7	CASSLTGPSYEQYF	TGCGCCAGCAGCCTAACCGGGCCTAGCTACGAGCAGTACTTC
once	.	TRBV5-5	TRBJ1-1	CASSLMGHPNTEAFF	TGTGCCAGCAGCTTGATGGGACATCCGAACACTGAAGCTTTCTTT
.	.	TRBV5-8	TRBJ2-7	CASSRRGDSYEQYF	TGTGCCAGCAGCCGCAGGGGGGATTCCTACGAGCAGTACTTC
.	.	TRBV5-4	TRBJ1-6	CASSLDGLYNSPLHF	TGTGCCAGCAGCTTGGACGGACTCTATAATTCACCCCTCCACTTT
.	.	TRBV19	TRBJ2-7	CASTLQGGGTYEQYF	TGTGCCAGTACCCTTCAAGGCGGAGGTACCTACGAGCAGTACTTC
few	.	TRBV9	TRBJ2-3	CASSPRMGSSTDTQYF	TGTGCCAGCAGCCCGCGTATGGGAAGTAGCACAGATACGCAGTATTTT
.	TRBD2	TRBV5-1	TRBJ2-1	CASSRDGGLAASYNEQFF	TGCGCCAGCTCCCGGGACGGTGGACTAGCGGCCTCCTACAATGAGCAGTTCTTC
.	.	TRBV7-3	TRBJ1-1	CASSPQGQGRAEAFF	TGTGCCAGCAGCCCCCAGGGGCAGGGGCGTGCTGAAGCTTTCTTT
.	.	TRBV28	TRBJ1-6	CASSLSLPNSPLHF	TGTGCCAGCAGTTTGAGCCTGCCTAATTCACCCCTCCACTTT
.	.	TRBV27	TRBJ2-7	CASWRTGSNEQYF	TGTGCCAGCTGGCGGACGGGGTCCAACGAGCAGTACTTC
.	TRBD2	TRBV18	TRBJ2-3	CASSPTGLAGSDTQYF	TGTGCCAGCTCACCTACTGGACTAGCGGGATCAGATACGCAGTATTTT
.	.	TRBV2	TRBJ2-7	CASRIQAYEQYF	TGTGCCAGCAGAATCCAAGCCTACGAGCAGTACTTC
few	TRBD1	TRBV18	TRBJ1-1	CASSPSGQGEAFF	TGTGCCAGCTCACCATCTGGACAGGGAGAAGCTTTCTTT
.	.	TRBV23-1	TRBJ2-5	CASSQFAGRQETQYF	TGCGCCAGCAGTCAATTTGCCGGACGCCAAGAGACCCAGTACTTC
few	.	TRBV28	TRBJ2-7	CASNPGGTTFYEQYF	TGTGCCAGCAACCCAGGCGGGACAACCTTCTACGAGCAGTACTTC
.	.	TRBV3-1/TRBV3-2	TRBJ2-5	CASSQERGGTQYF	TGTGCCAGCAGCCAAGAAAGGGGGGGGACCCAGTACTTC
.	.	TRBV6-5	TRBJ2-7	CASSYGGRYYEQYF	TGTGCCAGCAGTTACGGGGGACGGTACTACGAGCAGTACTTC
.	TRBD2	TRBV27	TRBJ2-3	CASSSVSGRLDTQYF	TGTGCCAGCAGTTCCGTTAGCGGGAGACTAGATACGCAGTATTTT
.	.	TRBV10-2	TRBJ1-1	CASAGGRGTEAFF	TGCGCCAGCGCTGGGGGGAGGGGCACTGAAGCTTTCTTT
.	TRBD1	TRBV19	TRBJ2-7	CASSIDSGTGTQRAAYEQYF	TGTGCCAGTAGTATAGATTCGGGGACAGGGACCCAGCGGGCAGCCTACGAGCAGTACTTC
.	.	TRBV5-1	TRBJ2-3	CASSLRGLDTDTQYF	TGCGCCAGCAGCTTAAGGGGGTTGGACACAGATACGCAGTATTTT
once	.	TRBV21-1	TRBJ2-7	CASSKFSSGSVEQYF	TGTGCCAGCAGCAAATTCTCTAGCGGGAGTGTCGAGCAGTACTTC
.	.	TRBV4-2	TRBJ2-1	CASSQEAQYVPQFF	TGTGCCAGCAGCCAAGAAGCCCAGTATGTCCCTCAGTTCTTC
.	.	TRBV6-5	TRBJ2-7	CASSYSGQRYEQYF	TGTGCCAGCAGTTACTCAGGACAGCGATACGAGCAGTACTTC
.	.	TRBV28	TRBJ2-7	CASSLGRTSYF	TGTGCCAGCAGTTTAGGGAGGACGTCGTACTTC
.	.	TRBV6-4	TRBJ1-2	CASSAAGNYGYTF	TGTGCCAGCAGTGCAGCCGGCAACTATGGCTACACCTTC
.	TRBD1	TRBV28	TRBJ2-3	CASSLRPGRGRVTDTQYF	TGTGCCAGCAGTTTACGTCCGGGCAGGGGGCGCGTGACAGATACGCAGTATTTT
.	TRBD1	TRBV28	TRBJ1-5	CASRHPGQGGQPQHF	TGTGCCAGCAGACACCCGGGACAGGGGGGTCAGCCCCAGCATTTT
.	.	TRBV15	TRBJ2-7	CATSLRESSYEQYF	TGTGCCACCAGTCTCCGGGAGAGCTCCTACGAGCAGTACTTC
.	.	TRBV2	TRBJ1-5	CASGRDWGNQPQHF	TGTGCCAGCGGGAGGGATTGGGGCAATCAGCCCCAGCATTTT
.	TRBD1	TRBV6-1	TRBJ1-3	CASSPGQGNTIYF	TGTGCCAGCAGTCCGGGACAGGGAAACACCATATATTTT
.	.	TRBV4-2	TRBJ2-3	CASSPSGTSYTQYF	TGTGCCAGCAGCCCCTCGGGGACTTCATATACGCAGTATTTT
.	.	TRBV28	TRBJ1-6	CASSRQKGPRGSYNSPLHF	TGTGCCAGCAGTAGACAAAAAGGGCCCCGGGGCTCCTATAATTCACCCCTCCACTTT
.	TRBD1	TRBV6-1	TRBJ1-2	CASSDPGQGNYGYTF	TGTGCCAGCAGTGATCCGGGACAGGGGAACTATGGCTACACCTTC
.	.	TRBV3-1/TRBV3-2	TRBJ1-1	CASSLGGVRGTEAFF	TGTGCCAGCAGCCTGGGGGGGGTACGGGGCACTGAAGCTTTCTTT
once	.	TRBV7-9	TRBJ2-1	CASSLGGWDNEQFF	TGTGCCAGCAGCTTGGGGGGTTGGGACAATGAGCAGTTCTTC
.	.	TRBV28	TRBJ2-7	CASSPGGLSYEQYF	TGTGCCAGCAGCCCAGGCGGTCTCTCCTACGAGCAGTACTTC
.	TRBD1	TRBV7-2	TRBJ1-4	CASSLFLGGQGGEKLFF	TGTGCCAGCAGCTTATTCCTTGGCGGACAGGGCGGTGAAAAACTGTTTTTT
.	.	TRBV5-6	TRBJ2-5	CASSFTRVETQYF	TGTGCCAGCAGCTTTACAAGGGTGGAGACCCAGTACTTC
.	TRBD2	TRBV28	TRBJ2-1	CASSLRGRGNEQFF	TGTGCCAGCAGTTTACGCGGGAGGGGCAATGAGCAGTTCTTC
.	TRBD1	TRBV5-6	TRBJ1-6	CASRPTGTDNSPLHF	TGTGCCAGCAGGCCAACCGGGACAGATAATTCACCCCTCCACTTT
.	.	TRBV7-2	TRBJ2-5	CASSPRTGLLETQYF	TGTGCCAGCAGCCCCCGGACGGGCCTACTAGAGACCCAGTACTTC
.	TRBD1	TRBV7-9	TRBJ1-2	CASSTGQGLYGYTF	TGTGCCAGCAGCACCGGACAGGGTCTCTATGGCTACACCTTC
.	.	TRBV5-6	TRBJ1-4	CASSLMLGPNEKLFF	TGTGCCAGCAGCTTAATGTTGGGCCCTAATGAAAAACTGTTTTTT
.	.	TRBV19	TRBJ1-1	CASSTHGRVLNTEAFF	TGTGCCAGTAGTACCCACGGGAGGGTCTTGAACACTGAAGCTTTCTTT
.	TRBD1	TRBV18	TRBJ1-1	CASSPGTGGNTEAFF	TGTGCCAGCTCACCAGGGACAGGGGGTAACACTGAAGCTTTCTTT
.	TRBD1	TRBV6-6	TRBJ2-7	CASSYAGGLSSYEQYF	TGTGCCAGCAGTTACGCAGGGGGCCTGAGCTCCTACGAGCAGTACTTC
.	TRBD2	TRBV7-9	TRBJ2-3	CASSLGSLAGESSTDTQYF	TGTGCCAGCAGCTTGGGTTCGCTAGCGGGAGAGTCTAGCACAGATACGCAGTATTTT